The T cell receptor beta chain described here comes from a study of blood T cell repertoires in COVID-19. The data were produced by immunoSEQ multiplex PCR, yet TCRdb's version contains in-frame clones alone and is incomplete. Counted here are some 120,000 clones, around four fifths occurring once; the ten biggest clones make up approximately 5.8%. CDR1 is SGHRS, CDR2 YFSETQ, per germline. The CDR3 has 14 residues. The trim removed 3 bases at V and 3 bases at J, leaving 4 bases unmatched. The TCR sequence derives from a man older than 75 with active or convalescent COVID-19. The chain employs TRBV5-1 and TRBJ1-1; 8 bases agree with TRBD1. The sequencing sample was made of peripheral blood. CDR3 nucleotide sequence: TGCGCCAGCAGCTCACAGGGGGGAGACACTGAAGCTTTCTTT. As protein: CASSSQGGDTEAFF.